This T cell receptor beta chain was profiled in a study of T cells in tuberculosis. Looking at the study overall: T cells were selected with CD1B tetramers loaded with glucose monomycolate.

Profiling relied on immunoSEQ multiplex PCR, and the TCRdb table lists in-frame clones only, not all of them. The table shows tens of thousands of clones, with roughly 88% occurring only once. Sorting used thawed, overnight-rested PBMC stained with anti-CD3, a viability dye and GMM-loaded CD1B tetramer. C32 glucose monomycolate from Rhodococcus equi was loaded onto the CD1B tetramers. Each donor contributed some 100,000 sorted tetramer-negative cells. This CDR3 comprises 14 residues. The ends were cut back, 5 bases at V and 7 bases at J, with 16 bases in the middle. Germline CDR1 reads MNHEY; CDR2 reads SMNVEV (reference sequence).

V and J are TRBV27 and TRBJ2-3, with D perhaps matching TRBD2 (5 bases). This TCR was sampled from an adult woman with latent tuberculosis. The source material was CD1b-GMM tetramer-negative cells sorted from PBMCs. The CDR3 DNA reads TGTGCCAGCAGTGGCATTTCTAGCTCGTATACGCAGTATTTT. This codes for CASSGISSSYTQYF.